Following are 6 T cell receptor beta chains from one sample sequenced in a study of blood T cell repertoires in COVID-19. Clones were sequenced by immunoSEQ multiplex PCR, and TCRdb holds only the in-frame ones, with some missing. Of about 96,000 clones listed, 60% to 85% were seen once; the top ten hold approximately 8.9%. The sequencing sample was made of peripheral blood. All receptors come from a man aged 45-65 years who had recovered from COVID-19.

V is TRBV10-3 and J is TRBJ1-3; tentative D call: TRBD1 (6 bases). Germline V lookup: CDR1 ENHRY, CDR2 SYGVKD. With 5 bases removed from V and 4 bases from J, the gap between germline ends came to 18 bases. The CDR3 extends over 16 amino acids. The DNA of the CDR3 is TGTGCCATCAGTCCGCAGGGGATCGGTACCGGAAACACCATATATTTT. Translating gives CAISPQGIGTGNTIYF.

The V call is TRBV10-3, the J call TRBJ1-2, with 8 bases identical to TRBD1. From germline, CDR1 is ENHRY and CDR2 SYGVKD. CDR3 size: 11 residues. Trimming removed 8 bases from V and 12 bases from J; junction bases left unmatched: 8. The chain's CDR3 is CAIATRGPNTF. The CDR3 DNA sequence: TGTGCCATCGCAACCAGGGGGCCGAACACCTTC.

This sequence joins TRBV7-2 and TRBJ1-1, with 9 bases lining up with TRBD1. V trimming: 1 base; J trimming: 5 bases; junction bases outside the gene matches: 5. Germline V gene sequence: CDR1 SGHTA, CDR2 FQGNSA. This CDR3 is built from 15 residues. The CDR3 protein is CASSLGGQGRTEAFF. The CDR3 DNA follows: TGTGCCAGCAGCTTAGGGGGACAGGGTAGAACTGAAGCTTTCTTT.

V and J are TRBV5-1 and TRBJ2-1; D not certain. With 4 bases removed from V and 3 bases from J, the gap between germline ends came to 14 bases. This CDR3 has 15 amino acids. In germline, CDR1 is SGHRS, CDR2 YFSETQ. This CDR3 is CASSLEWAGYNEQFF. CDR3 DNA sequence: TGCGCCAGCAGCCTCGAGTGGGCAGGCTACAATGAGCAGTTCTTC.

The CDR3 DNA is TGTGCAAGTCGCCTAAACCACCGATTGACAGCGAGCTCCTATAATTCACCCCTCCACTTT. The encoded protein is CASRLNHRLTASSYNSPLHF. The chain carries TRBV12-2 and TRBJ1-6; the tabulated D call, TRBD1, remains unverified against the DNA. TRBV12-2 is reported as a pseudogene. This CDR3 comprises 20 residues.

The CDR3 DNA is TGTGCCTGGAGGGCCTCTTTAGGGGTACATGGCTACACCTTC. Encoded protein: CAWRASLGVHGYTF. The rearrangement joins TRBV30 to TRBJ1-2; tentative D call: TRBD1 (5 bases). The CDR3 runs to 14 residues. Between the trimmed V and J ends, which lost 3 bases and 6 bases, there was a span of 17 bases. From germline, CDR1 is GTSNPN and CDR2 SVGIG (reference sequence).